These 29 T cell receptor beta chains share one sample of origin, sequenced in a study of beta chain features in type 1 diabetes. Reverse transcription of all isolated RNA meant that expressed TCRB transcripts were sequenced. TCRdb's copy holds only in-frame clones and misses some; the assay was immunoSEQ multiplex PCR. The table shows roughly 450,000 clones, with roughly 11% occurring only once. The sequenced sample consisted of naive CD4+ T cells from blood. Source of these receptors: a woman aged 18-35 years in good health.

The chain joins TRBV20-1 to TRBJ2-1, with D unclear. The ends were cut back, 5 bases at V and 7 bases at J, with 9 bases in the middle. This CDR3 comprises 11 residues. CDR1 and CDR2 from the germline V gene are DFQATT and SNEGSKA (reference sequence). The CDR3 coding sequence is TGCAGTGCTGGGTTGGGGAATGAGCAGTTCTTC. It specifies CSAGLGNEQFF.

This clone showed up just a few times. This chain connects TRBV6-5 to TRBJ2-7; 7 bases line up with TRBD1. With V trimmed by 6 bases and J by 2 bases, 7 bases remained unmatched. Germline CDR1 MNHEY, CDR2 SVGAGI. The CDR3 is made up of 14 amino acids. For the CDR3, the DNA is TGTGCCAGCAGCCCACAGGGGTCCGCCTACGAGCAGTACGTC. Protein product: CASSPQGSAYEQYV.

J is TRBJ2-3 and V is TRBV6-5, with D unresolved. Germline CDR1 and CDR2: MNHEY and SVGAGI. V gave up 5 bases and J gave up 0 bases, with 12 bases separating them. CDR3 length: 15 amino acids. The CDR3 DNA reads TGTGCCAGCAGTCTAGTGTACATCAGCACAGATACGCAGTATTTT. It specifies CASSLVYISTDTQYF.

The sample holds a few counts of this clone. This sequence joins TRBV7-9 and TRBJ2-1; perhaps D is TRBD1 or TRBD2 (5 bases each). Trimming stripped 5 bases from V and 15 bases from J, with 23 bases between. This CDR3 spans 14 amino acids. Per germline, CDR1 SEHNR and CDR2 FQNEAQ (reference sequence). CDR3 sequence reads: CASSRYRDQTPRFF. CDR3 in DNA: TGTGCCAGCAGCCGCTACCGGGACCAGACGCCGAGGTTCTTC.

This clone came up a few times. The chain combines TRBV7-9 with TRBJ2-5, with 7 bases lining up with TRBD2. J gave up 5 bases and V 3 bases, and 6 bases lay outside the gene matches. Germline V gene data show CDR1 as SEHNR and CDR2 as FQNEAQ (reference sequence). This CDR3 is 14 amino acids long. The CDR3 DNA is TGTGCCAGCAGCTTTTCGACTAGCAGGGAGACCCAGTACTTC. It is translated as CASSFSTSRETQYF.

The DNA for the CDR3 is TGTGCCAGCAGTTCTAACACACACACAGATACGCAGTATTTT. It specifies CASSSNTHTDTQYF. The chain carries TRBV7-2 and TRBJ2-3, with no clear D. The V end lost 6 bases, the J end lost 2 bases, and 12 bases lay between the germline ends. The germline CDR1 and CDR2 sequences are SGHTA and FQGNSA. The CDR3 has 14 amino acids.

The J gene is TRBJ2-3, the V gene TRBV5-6; unclear D gene. This CDR3 is built from 13 residues. From germline, CDR1 is SGHDT and CDR2 YYEEEE. The ends were cut back, 0 bases at V and 4 bases at J, with 6 bases in the middle. CDR3 protein: CASSLERADTQYF. CDR3 bases: TGTGCCAGCAGCTTGGAACGTGCAGATACGCAGTATTTT. Complete variable domain (other parts from reference TRBV5-6 and TRBJ2-3): DAGVTQSPTHLIKTRGQQVTLRCSPKSGHDTVSWYQQALGQGPQFIFQYYEEEERQRGNFPDRFSGHQFPNYSSELNVNALLLGDSALYLCASSLERADTQYFGPGTRLTVL.

This clone was counted between two and nine times. The genes are TRBV5-1 and TRBJ1-4; possible D gene TRBD1, 5 bases. V was clipped by 1 base and J by 7 bases, with 11 bases between them. The CDR3 has 14 residues. CDR1 SGHRS and CDR2 YFSETQ come from the germline V gene. The CDR3 DNA sequence: TGCGCCAGCAGCTTGCAAGGGGCCGGTGAAAAACTGTTTTTT. Its translation is CASSLQGAGEKLFF.

The V and J genes are TRBV29-1 and TRBJ2-3; D possibly corresponds to TRBD1 (5 bases). CDR1 and CDR2 (germline): SQVTM, ANQGSEA. Trimming took off 5 bases at V and 2 bases at J, with 11 bases between the two ends. The CDR3 is 13 residues long. The CDR3 spells CSVPRASTDTQYF. The CDR3 nucleotides are TGCAGCGTTCCCAGGGCCTCCACAGATACGCAGTATTTT.

The V and J genes are TRBV29-1 and TRBJ2-2, with D possibly TRBD2 on 5 matching bases. V was clipped by 2 bases and J by 8 bases, with 12 bases between them. Per the germline V gene, CDR1 is SQVTM and CDR2 is ANQGSEA. This CDR3 is built from 13 residues. The CDR3 loop is CSVERAAAGELFF. The CDR3 DNA sequence: TGCAGCGTTGAAAGGGCAGCGGCAGGGGAGCTGTTTTTT.

This clone occurred a few times. The junction departs from germline at one end; a sequencing error may be responsible. The J gene is TRBJ1-1, the V gene TRBV25-1; 9 bases are shared with TRBD1. The CDR3 consists of 13 residues. The V gene's germline CDR1 is MGHDK and CDR2 SYGVNS. The CDR3 bases are TGTGCCAGCAGTGAGCCGGGACAGGGTAAGCAGGCTTTT. Its protein product is CASSEPGQGKQAF.

The rearrangement links TRBV9 to TRBJ2-1; perhaps TRBD2 as D (5 bases). The CDR3 length is 15 residues. Germline V lookup: CDR1 SGDLS, CDR2 YYNGEE. Trimming pared 2 bases from V and 9 bases from J, leaving 18 bases between. CDR3 region: CASSVDPLAFGEQFF. CDR3 nucleotides: TGTGCCAGCAGCGTTGATCCGCTAGCTTTTGGTGAGCAGTTCTTC.

The rearrangement joins TRBV7-9 to TRBJ1-4, with 7 bases matching TRBD1. The germline V gene encodes CDR1 SEHNR and CDR2 FQNEAQ (reference sequence). J lost 0 bases, V lost 5 bases, and 9 bases had no gene match. This CDR3 region has 17 residues. The CDR3 spells CASSADRSHATNEKLFF. The CDR3 DNA reads as TGTGCCAGCAGCGCGGACAGGAGCCATGCAACTAATGAAAAACTGTTTTTT.

The chain joins TRBV29-1 to TRBJ2-1; 11 nucleotides agree with TRBD1. The junction had 7 bases not matched to a gene; V was cut back by 3 bases and J by 9 bases. This CDR3 contains 14 residues. Germline V gives CDR1 SQVTM, CDR2 ANQGSEA. CDR3 sequence: CSVEGTGGIGEQFF. The CDR3 nucleotides read TGCAGCGTTGAGGGGACAGGGGGAATAGGTGAGCAGTTCTTC.

V usage is TRBV6-5 and J usage is TRBJ2-7; 7 bases line up with TRBD2. The J segment lost 5 bases and the V segment lost 5 bases, leaving 3 bases of the junction unmatched. Germline loops: CDR1 MNHEY, CDR2 SVGAGI. This CDR3 has 12 residues. The CDR3 spells CASSRLAHEQYF. The DNA of the CDR3 is TGTGCCAGCAGTAGACTAGCCCACGAGCAGTACTTC.

The chain uses TRBV25-1 and TRBJ1-6, with a possible D match to TRBD1 (5 bases). The CDR3 spans 14 residues. Trimming cost V 4 bases and J 7 bases, with 11 bases left between them. Germline assignment: CDR1 MGHDK and CDR2 SYGVNS. CDR3 DNA sequence: TGTGCCAGCAGTGGGGGGACTGGGAATTCACCCCTCCACTTT. Translation: CASSGGTGNSPLHF.

There are a few counts of this clone. The rearrangement uses TRBV18 and TRBJ1-2; 7 positions agree with TRBD1. Germline CDR1 reads KGHSH; CDR2 reads LQKENI. V lost 5 bases and J lost 3; bases outside the gene matches: 3. This CDR3 comprises 13 residues. The chain's CDR3 is CASSSGQDYGYTF. The CDR3, as DNA: TGTGCCAGCTCATCAGGACAGGACTATGGCTACACCTTC.

This clone was observed a few times. This chain connects TRBV18 to TRBJ2-4, with a weak D call TRBD2 (5 bases). The CDR3 runs 17 residues. CDR1 is KGHSH, CDR2 LQKENI, per germline. V was trimmed by 0 bases and J by 0 bases, leaving 12 bases between them. The CDR3 nucleotides are TGTGCCAGCTCACCACCTGGAGCGGCTCTAGCCAAAAACATTCAGTACTTC. Translation: CASSPPGAALAKNIQYF.

This chain connects TRBV30 to TRBJ1-5, with D possibly matching TRBD1 (6 bases). This CDR3 spans 16 amino acids. CDR1 and CDR2 (germline): GTSNPN, SVGIG (reference sequence). Deletions cut 5 bases from V and 0 bases from J, with 17 bases between. This CDR3 is CAWGLGAGYSNQPQHF. The CDR3 coding sequence is TGTGCCTGGGGCCTGGGGGCAGGCTATAGCAATCAGCCCCAGCATTTT.

Concerning this clone: A read error may produce the germline difference seen at one junction end. CDR3 loop: CSVETRYSEQFF. In DNA form, the CDR3 reads TGCAGCGTTGAGACTAGATACAGTGAGCAGTTCTTC. The chain combines TRBV29-1 with TRBJ2-1; TRBD2 is a possible D gene (6 bases). Germline CDR1 is SQVTM and CDR2 is ANQGSEA. The CDR3 has 12 residues.

This chain connects TRBV7-2 to TRBJ2-1, with D tentatively TRBD1 or TRBD2 (6 bases each). Germline CDR1 reads SGHTA; CDR2 reads FQGNSA. V was pared by 5 bases and J by 5 bases, with 16 bases between. This CDR3 has 15 amino acids. The CDR3 region has the DNA TGTGCCAGCAGCCGATCGTGGGGGGCCAACAATGAGCAGTTCTTC. Translating it yields CASSRSWGANNEQFF.

This clone occurred a few times. This rearrangement joins TRBV23-1 to TRBJ2-7; D is uncertain. TRBV23-1 is placed among ORFs of uncertain function. The CDR3 totals 12 residues. V lost 3 bases and J 9 bases, leaving 12 bases between the germline ends. The CDR3 reads CASSHSDTMQYV. DNA of the CDR3: TGCGCCAGCAGTCACTCCGACACCATGCAGTACGTC.

This clone was found a few times. The chain is built from TRBV20-1 and TRBJ2-3; D not certain. CDR3 length equals 11 residues. The germline V gene has CDR1 DFQATT and CDR2 SNEGSKA (reference sequence). Trimming took off 4 bases at V and 3 bases at J, with 5 bases between the two ends. The CDR3, as DNA: TGCAGTGCTACTTATACAGATACGCAGTATTTT. This translates into CSATYTDTQYF.

This chain joins TRBV5-6 and TRBJ1-6; 9 bases line up with TRBD1. The CDR3 is made up of 16 amino acids. CDR1 and CDR2 (germline): SGHDT, YYEEEE. Trimming took 6 bases from V and 8 from J; bases not matched to a gene: 12. CDR3 bases: TGTGCCAGCACCCAGATGGGACAGGGCGATCATTCACCCCTCCACTTT. Residues: CASTQMGQGDHSPLHF.

The V gene is TRBV7-9, the J gene TRBJ2-3, with 8 bases aligning to TRBD2. The junction had 13 bases not matched to a gene; V was cut back by 6 bases and J by 5 bases. The germline CDR1 and CDR2 sequences are SEHNR and FQNEAQ (reference sequence). This CDR3 has 16 residues. Here the CDR3 reads CASRTSLAGGEDTQYF. The CDR3 DNA follows: TGTGCCAGCAGGACCTCCCTGGCGGGAGGAGAAGATACGCAGTATTTT.

The V and J genes are TRBV13 and TRBJ2-4, with a weak D call TRBD1 (6 bases). Trimming cost V 5 bases and J 1 base, with 15 bases left between them. The length of the CDR3 is 16 residues. CDR1 is PRHDT, CDR2 FYEKMQ, per germline (reference sequence). This CDR3 is CASSAGTPGAKNIQYF. The CDR3 DNA reads TGTGCCAGCAGCGCAGGGACACCGGGGGCCAAAAACATTCAGTACTTC.

This chain uses TRBV29-1 with TRBJ1-3; D is uncertain. The V end was cut by 5 bases, the J end by 0 bases, with 8 bases between. Germline CDR1 is SQVTM and CDR2 is ANQGSEA. The CDR3 contains 13 residues. The DNA of the CDR3 is TGCAGCGTTTCCGCAAACTCTGGAAACACCATATATTTT. Encoded protein: CSVSANSGNTIYF.

The chain has TRBV6-6 and TRBJ2-7; possibly TRBD1 for D (6 bases). V was shortened by 6 bases and J by 3 bases, with 9 bases between the two germline ends. The CDR3 consists of 12 residues. Germline CDR1 reads MNHNY; CDR2 reads SVGAGI (reference sequence). Written as DNA, the CDR3 is TGTGCCAGCAGACAGGGAGTCTACGAGCAGTACTTC. This sequence encodes CASRQGVYEQYF.

The chain is built from TRBV11-2 and TRBJ2-1, with D possibly TRBD1 on 5 matching bases. Trimming cost V 6 bases and J 8 bases, with 17 bases left between them. CDR1 is SGHAT, CDR2 FQNNGV, per germline. The CDR3 is 14 residues long. CDR3 protein: CASRSRQPSHEQFF. The CDR3 nucleotides read TGTGCCAGCAGATCGAGACAGCCCAGCCATGAGCAGTTCTTC.